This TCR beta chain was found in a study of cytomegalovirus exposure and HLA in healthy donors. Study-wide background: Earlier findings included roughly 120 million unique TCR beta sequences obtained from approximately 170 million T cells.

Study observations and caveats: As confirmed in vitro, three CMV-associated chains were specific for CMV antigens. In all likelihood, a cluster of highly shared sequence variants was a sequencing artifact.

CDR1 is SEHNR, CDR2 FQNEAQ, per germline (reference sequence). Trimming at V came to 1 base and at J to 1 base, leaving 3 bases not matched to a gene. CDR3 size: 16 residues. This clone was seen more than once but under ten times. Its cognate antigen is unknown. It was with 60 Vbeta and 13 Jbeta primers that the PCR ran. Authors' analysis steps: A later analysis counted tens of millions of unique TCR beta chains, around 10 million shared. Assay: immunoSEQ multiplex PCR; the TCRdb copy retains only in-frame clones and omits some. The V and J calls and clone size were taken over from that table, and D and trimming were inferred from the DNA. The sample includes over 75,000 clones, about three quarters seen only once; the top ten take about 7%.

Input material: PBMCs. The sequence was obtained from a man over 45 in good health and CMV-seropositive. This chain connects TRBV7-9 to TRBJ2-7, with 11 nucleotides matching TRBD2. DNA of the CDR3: TGTGCCAGCAGCTTAGTACCTAGCGGGGGGTCCTACGAGCAGTACTTC. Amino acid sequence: CASSLVPSGGSYEQYF.